The 27 T cell receptor beta chains presented below share a single source sample, sequenced in a study of T cell repertoires in cytomegalovirus infection. From the reads, TCRdb called clonotypes with MiXCR, one entry per CDR3 protein. The table has approximately 630,000 distinct CDR3 sequences, 20% to 30% seen once. Source material: CD8+ T cells from PBMCs. The receptors were gathered from a human donor in good health (CMV status not recorded). Some clones in this sample may be carry-over from other donors' samples.

The sample holds a few counts of this clonotype. The chain has TRBV20-1 and TRBJ2-7, with D perhaps matching TRBD1 (6 bases). V was cut by 2 bases and J by 0 bases, with 14 bases left in between. The CDR3 consists of 15 residues. The germline V gene encodes CDR1 DFQATT and CDR2 SNEGSKA (reference sequence). The CDR3 loop reads CSARSPKGGSYEQYF. DNA for the CDR3: TGCAGTGCTAGATCGCCGAAAGGGGGCTCCTACGAGCAGTACTTC.

This clonotype was recorded only once. The genes are TRBV27 and TRBJ1-2; D may be TRBD1 (5 bases). Germline V gene data show CDR1 as MNHEY and CDR2 as SMNVEV (reference sequence). This CDR3 has 15 amino acids. V was cut by 6 bases and J by 2 bases, with 16 bases left in between. In DNA, the CDR3 is TGTGCCAGCAGAAGCTACCGGGACTCCAACTATGGCTACACCTTC. It translates to CASRSYRDSNYGYTF.

The table lists this clonotype with many counts. The chain recombines TRBV7-2 with TRBJ2-7, with TRBD2 as a possible D gene (6 bases). CDR1 SGHTA and CDR2 FQGNSA come from the germline V gene. Trimming removed 0 bases at V and 4 bases at J, with 13 bases between. The CDR3 runs to 15 residues. The CDR3 is CASSLALGGLYEQYF. DNA of the CDR3: TGTGCCAGCAGCTTAGCCCTCGGGGGATTATACGAGCAGTACTTC.

V is TRBV20-1 and J is TRBJ2-7; D remains ambiguous. V was pared by 3 bases and J by 0 bases, with 3 bases between. This CDR3 spans 11 amino acids. CDR1 DFQATT and CDR2 SNEGSKA come from the germline V gene (reference sequence). The CDR3 region has the DNA TGCAGTGCTAGCGCCTCCTACGAGCAGTACTTC. Its translation is CSASASYEQYF.

The chain recombines TRBV7-9 with TRBJ2-1; TRBD1 aligns across 7 bases. Germline loops: CDR1 SEHNR, CDR2 FQNEAQ (reference sequence). CDR3 length: 16 amino acids. With 5 bases clipped from V and 4 bases from J, the junction kept 11 bases outside the gene matches. DNA for the CDR3: TGTGCCAGCAGCCCCTCCCGGACAGGAAAGTACAATGAGCAGTTCTTC. Its protein product is CASSPSRTGKYNEQFF.

This clonotype was detected a few times. The V call is TRBV7-2, the J call TRBJ2-1; 8 bases agree with TRBD2. This CDR3 spans 14 amino acids. With 5 bases clipped from V and 5 bases from J, the junction kept 5 bases outside the gene matches. Germline V lookup: CDR1 SGHTA, CDR2 FQGNSA. CDR3 residues: CASSPRGAHNEQFF. CDR3 sequence (DNA): TGTGCCAGCAGCCCGCGGGGGGCCCACAATGAGCAGTTCTTC. Together with reference TRBV7-2 and TRBJ2-1, the CDR3 gives the full variable domain: GAGVSQSPSNKVTEKGKDVELRCDPISGHTALYWYRQSLGQGLEFLIYFQGNSAPDKSGLPSDRFSAERTGGSVSTLTIQRTQQEDSAVYLCASSPRGAHNEQFFGPGTRLTVL.

V usage is TRBV14 and J usage is TRBJ2-2; maybe TRBD1 (6 bases). The ends were cut back, 0 bases at V and 3 bases at J, with 14 bases in the middle. Per the germline V gene, CDR1 is SGHDN and CDR2 is FVKESK. The CDR3 consists of 17 residues. This CDR3 is CASSQEVTGSYTGELFF. Written as DNA, the CDR3 is TGTGCCAGCAGCCAAGAGGTCACAGGGTCTTACACCGGGGAGCTGTTTTTT.

This clonotype was seen more than once but under ten times. Sequence at one end of the junction differs from germline and may be a read error. V usage is TRBV7-6 and J usage is TRBJ2-3; 8 bases are a match to TRBD2. The CDR3 is made up of 13 amino acids. Germline values: CDR1 SGHVS, CDR2 FNYEAQ. The CDR3 DNA is TGTGTCAGCAGCTTAGCGGGAACAGATACGCAGTATTTT. This sequence encodes CVSSLAGTDTQYF.

This clonotype was found many times. The J gene is TRBJ2-1, the V gene TRBV12-3 or TRBV12-4; D remains unclear. The CDR3 is 15 amino acids. Trimming pared 5 bases from V and 2 bases from J, leaving 13 bases between. CDR3 nucleotides: TGTGCCAGCAGTACTTACAGAGATACCTACAATGAGCAGTTCTTC. It translates to CASSTYRDTYNEQFF.

The chain carries TRBV6-2 or TRBV6-3 and TRBJ1-6, with TRBD1 matching over 8 bases. Germline trimming cut 6 bases from V and 9 bases from J; bases unmatched to any gene: 4. CDR3 length: 13 amino acids. CDR1 and CDR2 (germline): MNHEY, SVGEGT. The CDR3 reads CASSGQGFSPLHF. The CDR3 nucleotides read TGTGCCAGCAGCGGACAGGGATTTTCACCCCTCCACTTT.

The chain has TRBV15 and TRBJ2-1; TRBD2 might be the D (6 bases). Between the trimmed V and J ends, which lost 5 bases and 0 bases, there was a span of 11 bases. The germline gives CDR1 LNHNV, CDR2 YYDKDF (reference sequence). This CDR3 is built from 15 residues. CDR3 DNA: TGTGCCACCAGCTCTACCGGGGGCTCCTACAATGAGCAGTTCTTC. Protein: CATSSTGGSYNEQFF.

This clonotype occurred a few times. V is TRBV29-1 and J is TRBJ1-1; TRBD1 is a possible D gene (5 bases). The CDR3 loop spans 13 amino acids. V was trimmed by 5 bases and J by 1 base, leaving 11 bases between them. CDR1 and CDR2 from the germline V gene are SQVTM and ANQGSEA. CDR3 sequence (DNA): TGCAGCGTTCACGGGACGGGGAACACTGAAGCTTTCTTT. Translation: CSVHGTGNTEAFF. Using reference TRBV29-1 and TRBJ1-1 for the parts outside the CDR3, the full variable domain is SAVISQKPSRDICQRGTSLTIQCQVDSQVTMMFWYRQQPGQSLTLIATANQGSEATYESGFVIDKFPISRPNLTFSTLTVSNMSPEDSSIYLCSVHGTGNTEAFFGQGTRLTVV.

The rearrangement uses TRBV5-5 and TRBJ1-1; D not resolved. From germline, CDR1 is SGHKS and CDR2 YYEKEE (reference sequence). V dropped 0 bases and J dropped 3 bases, with 9 bases sitting between them. The CDR3 length is 14 residues. CDR3 amino acids: CASSLVDIDTEAFF. CDR3 nucleotide sequence: TGTGCCAGCAGCTTGGTAGACATAGACACTGAAGCTTTCTTT.

V gene TRBV11-2 combines with J gene TRBJ2-7; D is perhaps TRBD1 (6 bases). The V gene's germline CDR1 is SGHAT and CDR2 FQNNGV. The CDR3 is 15 amino acids. V was trimmed by 4 bases and J by 6 bases, leaving 19 bases between them. DNA for the CDR3: TGTGCCAGCAGCTCTCCGGAAGCAGGGGTCCTCGAGCAGTACTTC. Residues: CASSSPEAGVLEQYF.

In this sample, this clonotype turned up a few times. CDR3 in DNA: TGTGCCACCAGCAGAGACACCGCCTACGAGCAGTACGTC. This codes for CATSRDTAYEQYV. The chain is built from TRBV15 and TRBJ2-7; D remains ambiguous. With 0 bases removed from V and 2 bases from J, the gap between germline ends came to 5 bases. From germline, CDR1 is LNHNV and CDR2 YYDKDF (reference sequence). CDR3 length: 13 residues.

The chain carries TRBV7-9 and TRBJ1-2; 7 nucleotides line up with TRBD1. Per the germline V gene, CDR1 is SEHNR and CDR2 is FQNEAQ (reference sequence). This CDR3 region has 15 residues. The V and J ends lost 1 base and 8 bases, in that order; junction bases with no gene match: 10. CDR3 sequence: CASSLVTLGQAGYTF. CDR3 sequence (DNA): TGTGCCAGCAGCTTAGTAACTCTCGGACAGGCGGGCTACACCTTC.

This clonotype has more than one count but fewer than ten. CDR3 sequence reads: CASSPMGQTYEQYF. The CDR3 DNA reads TGTGCCAGCAGTCCTATGGGACAAACCTACGAGCAGTACTTC. The genes are TRBV6-2 or TRBV6-3 and TRBJ2-7; perhaps TRBD1 as D (6 bases). CDR1 is MNHEY, CDR2 SVGEGT, per germline. This CDR3 contains 14 residues. Trimming removed 5 bases at V and 2 bases at J, with 13 bases between.

The chain recombines TRBV19 with TRBJ2-1, with 11 bases fitting TRBD1. CDR3 length equals 16 residues. With 3 bases clipped from V and 8 bases from J, the junction kept 9 bases outside the gene matches. The germline CDR1 and CDR2 sequences are LNHDA and SQIVND (reference sequence). CDR3 residues: CASSILGTGGGDEQFF. In DNA form, the CDR3 reads TGTGCCAGTAGTATTTTAGGGACAGGGGGAGGAGATGAGCAGTTCTTC.

The chain carries TRBV2 and TRBJ2-7; D is undetermined. The germline CDR1 and CDR2 sequences are SNHLY and FYNNEI. The CDR3 length is 11 residues. Trimming took off 8 bases at V and 4 bases at J, with 9 bases between the two ends. The CDR3 here is CASGPNYEQYF. CDR3 DNA sequence: TGTGCCAGCGGACCGAATTACGAGCAGTACTTC.

This clonotype occurred a few times. The gene calls are TRBV6-1 and TRBJ2-5; D is perhaps TRBD1 or TRBD2 (5 bases each). Trimming took 3 bases from V and 0 from J, leaving 20 bases between them. The CDR3 length is 18 residues. CDR1 and CDR2 (germline): MNHNS, SASEGT. In nucleotides, the CDR3 is TGTGCCAGCAGTGACACTGGGTGGGAGAGACAGAACCAAGAGACCCAGTACTTC. It specifies CASSDTGWERQNQETQYF.

This clonotype showed up many times. The chain employs TRBV7-2 and TRBJ1-6, with a possible D match to TRBD1 (5 bases). CDR3 size: 17 residues. Germline values: CDR1 SGHTA, CDR2 FQGNSA. Trimming shortened V by 5 bases and J by 0 bases, and 14 bases separated the two germline ends. CDR3 amino acids: CASSPGTLSSYNSPLHF. CDR3 in DNA: TGTGCCAGCAGCCCTGGGACGTTGAGCTCCTATAATTCACCCCTCCACTTT.

This clonotype showed up just a few times. The chain joins TRBV12-3 or TRBV12-4 to TRBJ2-1; 7 bases agree with TRBD2. Trimming cost V 2 bases and J 2 bases; bases outside gene matches: 6. The CDR3 length is 16 residues. CDR3 coding DNA: TGTGCCAGCAGTTTACACGGGGGGAGTACCTACAATGAGCAGTTCTTC. Amino acids: CASSLHGGSTYNEQFF.

This clonotype was recorded a few times. The chain is built from TRBV7-8 and TRBJ2-1; D call uncertain. Trimming took off 5 bases at V and 6 bases at J, with 11 bases between the two ends. Germline-derived CDR1 and CDR2 are SGHVS and FQNEAQ. The CDR3 totals 13 residues. The CDR3 spells CASSPRPLNEQFF. In nucleotides, the CDR3 is TGTGCCAGCAGCCCCCGGCCTCTCAATGAGCAGTTCTTC.

The rearrangement links TRBV28 to TRBJ2-5; 13 bases line up with TRBD2. CDR3 length equals 17 residues. With 2 bases clipped from V and 4 bases from J, the junction kept 7 bases outside the gene matches. Germline lookup yields CDR1 MDHEN and CDR2 SYDVKM. The CDR3 DNA follows: TGTGCCAGCAGTTTACTTACTAGCGGGGGGGCCCGAGAGACCCAGTACTTC. This codes for CASSLLTSGGARETQYF. The entire variable domain, with the rest obtained from reference TRBV28 and TRBJ2-5, is as follows: DVKVTQSSRYLVKRTGEKVFLECVQDMDHENMFWYRQDPGLGLRLIYFSYDVKMKEKGDIPEGYSVSREKKERFSLILESASTNQTSMYLCASSLLTSGGARETQYFGPGTRLLVL.

This clonotype appeared many times. The chain is built from TRBV6-2 or TRBV6-3 and TRBJ2-4, with D unclear. The CDR3 is 15 residues long. V gave up 0 bases and J gave up 0 bases, with 6 bases separating them. CDR1 is MNHEY and CDR2 is SVGEGT in the germline V gene. CDR3: CASSYSNGAKNIQYF. In nucleotides, the CDR3 is TGTGCCAGCAGTTACTCGAATGGAGCCAAAAACATTCAGTACTTC.

For this clonotype: Sequence at one end of the junction differs from germline and may be a read error. The chain recombines TRBV29-1 with TRBJ1-4; D might be TRBD1 (6 bases). In germline, CDR1 is SQVTM, CDR2 ANQGSEA. The CDR3 has 12 residues. The CDR3 DNA reads as TGCGCCACAGGGAATACCGATGAAAGACTGTTTTTT. Residues: CATGNTDERLFF.

This clonotype showed up many times. An end of the junction differs from the germline gene, which may be a read error. The chain uses TRBV5-1 and TRBJ2-3; TRBD1 is a possible D gene (5 bases). The CDR3 sequence is 11 residues long. The germline gives CDR1 SGHRS, CDR2 YFSETQ. The CDR3, as DNA: TGTGCCAGCAGGGGCACAGATACGCAGTATTTT. Translation: CASRGTDTQYF.